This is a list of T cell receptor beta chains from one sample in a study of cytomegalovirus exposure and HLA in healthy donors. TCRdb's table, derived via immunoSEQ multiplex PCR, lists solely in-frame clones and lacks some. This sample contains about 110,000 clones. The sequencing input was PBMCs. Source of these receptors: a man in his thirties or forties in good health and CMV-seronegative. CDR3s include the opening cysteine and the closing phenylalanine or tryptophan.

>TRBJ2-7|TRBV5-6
CASSFPGRGAYEQYF
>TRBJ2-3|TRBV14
CASSPLALRDTQYF
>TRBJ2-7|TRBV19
CASTRQGVFGEQYF
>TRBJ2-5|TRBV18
CASSLRTGQETQYF
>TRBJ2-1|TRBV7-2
CASIPRRSGGFYNEQFF
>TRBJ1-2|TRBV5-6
CASSNWPSTGGGGGYTF
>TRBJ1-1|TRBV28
CASVTRGNTEAFF
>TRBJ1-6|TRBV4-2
CASSRGQGGSPLHF
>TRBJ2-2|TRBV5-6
CASSLELGGNTGELFF
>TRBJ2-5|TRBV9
CASSVATLSGGYQTQYF
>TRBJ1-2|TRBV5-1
CASSTTVDYGYTF
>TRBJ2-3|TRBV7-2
CASSPAQRGGPPTDTQYF
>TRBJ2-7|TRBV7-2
CASSLETSGGVTRYEQYF
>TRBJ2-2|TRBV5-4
CASSLARGSGELFF
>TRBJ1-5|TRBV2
CASSEFDTRNQPQHF
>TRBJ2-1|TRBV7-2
CASSHASGGYNEQFF
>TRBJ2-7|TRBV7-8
CASSLQSGQVYEQYF
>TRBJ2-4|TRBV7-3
CASSLGVEAGTKNIQYF
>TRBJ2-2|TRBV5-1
CASSLAGQHTGELFF
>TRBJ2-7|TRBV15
CATSLTGDEQYF
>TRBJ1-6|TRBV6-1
CASSEGRGRDSPLHF
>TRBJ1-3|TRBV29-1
CSVGLGGNTIYF
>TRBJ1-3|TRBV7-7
CASSPGTPGNTIYF
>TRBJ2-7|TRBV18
CASSPTGGRYEQYF
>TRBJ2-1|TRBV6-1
CASFASSYNEQFF
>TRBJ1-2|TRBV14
CASSHPGQTGPSGGYTF
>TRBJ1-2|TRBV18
CASSPGAGYTF
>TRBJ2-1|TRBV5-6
CASSLLGSSVEGNEQFF
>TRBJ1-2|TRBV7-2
CASSLVAGWYPPNYGYTF
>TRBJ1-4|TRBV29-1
CSVESPGGASEKLFF
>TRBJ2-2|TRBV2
CASSVSGELFF
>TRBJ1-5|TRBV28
CASSFFRQGRPHQPQHF
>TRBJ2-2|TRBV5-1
CASSPGQNTGELFF
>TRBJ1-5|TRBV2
CASKEGLTGNQPQHF
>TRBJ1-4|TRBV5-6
CASSLLRGGKEKLFF
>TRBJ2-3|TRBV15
CATSLERSDTQYF
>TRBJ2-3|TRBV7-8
CASSLGWEVTDTQYF
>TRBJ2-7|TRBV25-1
CASSAYSYEQYF
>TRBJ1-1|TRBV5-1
CASSTDRTYTEAFF
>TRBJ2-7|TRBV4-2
CASSLGQGVYEQYF
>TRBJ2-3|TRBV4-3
CASSSSSPGQGTDTQYF
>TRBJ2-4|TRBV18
CASSQGQAKNIQYF
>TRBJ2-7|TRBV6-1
CASKRGASYEQYF
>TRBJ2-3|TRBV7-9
CASSFYRDTQYF
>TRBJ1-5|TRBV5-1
CASSLGQGAIPQPQHF
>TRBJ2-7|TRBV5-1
CASSLYSPTLIYEQYF
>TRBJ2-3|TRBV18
CASSTLAGASTDTQYF
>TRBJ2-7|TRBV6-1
CASALTSGIYEQYF
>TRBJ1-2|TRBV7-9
CASSPGNRASTF
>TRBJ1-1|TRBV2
CASSLQVNTEAFF
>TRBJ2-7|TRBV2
CASSDAYEQYF
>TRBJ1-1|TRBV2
CASSEAGQGLLAFF
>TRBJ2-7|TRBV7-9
CASSLGLDRSEQYF
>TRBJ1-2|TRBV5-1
CASSPTGDSYGYTF
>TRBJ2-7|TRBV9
CASNGPYEQYF
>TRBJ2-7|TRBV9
CASSVGFGEGGLRSKQYF
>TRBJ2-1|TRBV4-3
CASSQDQRQLFF